Detailed here is one T cell receptor beta chain. At one of its ends the junction is not consistent with the germline gene, which may arise from a read error. The data were produced by immunoSEQ multiplex PCR, yet TCRdb's version contains in-frame clones alone and is incomplete. Altogether some 180,000 clones are present, around 90% being singletons, with the ten largest covering 5.5% to 6%. The sample comes from a study of Ad26.COV2.S vaccination and SARS-CoV-2 variants. Per the germline V gene, CDR1 is MGHDK and CDR2 is SYGVNS. The CDR3 covers 13 residues. This sequence originates from a human donor who had recovered from COVID-19. The rearrangement uses TRBV25-1 and TRBJ2-2, with unresolved D. The sample here was peripheral blood, taken after recovery from COVID-19. The CDR3: CVSSELVTGELFF. The CDR3 bases are TGTGTCAGCAGTGAATTAGTCACCGGGGAGCTGTTTTTT.